Listed below are T cell receptor beta chains from one sample, sequenced in a study of blood T cell repertoires in COVID-19. Sequenced by immunoSEQ multiplex PCR; TCRdb stores in-frame clones only, minus some. The sample holds more than 150,000 clones; roughly 80% are singletons and the top ten take about 4.9%. Source material: peripheral blood. The receptors shown here come from a young woman with acute or convalescent COVID-19. Each CDR3 is given with its conserved first and last residue. D genes are given only for firm matches. Size is omitted from some rows. Given values are once, few, many or a class for expanded clones.

v_gene	abundance	d_gene	j_gene	CDR3aa	CDR3nt
TRBV24-1	.	.	TRBJ1-5	CATSDLSGNQPQHF	TGTGCCACCAGTGATTTGTCAGGGAATCAGCCCCAGCATTTT
TRBV6-5	.	.	TRBJ1-2	CASPAILNYGYTF	TGTGCCAGTCCAGCGATTCTCAACTATGGCTACACCTTC
TRBV19	.	.	TRBJ1-1	CASQPGGSTEAFF	TGTGCCAGCCAACCGGGTGGGAGCACTGAAGCTTTCTTT
TRBV28	.	.	TRBJ1-2	CASSLLGGYGYTF	TGTGCCAGCAGTTTGCTGGGGGGCTATGGCTACACCTTC
TRBV19	.	.	TRBJ2-2	CASSYYRVNTGELFF	TGTGCCAGTAGTTATTACAGGGTAAACACCGGGGAGCTGTTTTTT
TRBV4-1	once	.	TRBJ2-7	CASSQEGAYEQYF	TGCGCCAGCAGCCAAGAAGGGGCCTACGAGCAGTACTTC
TRBV19	.	.	TRBJ2-7	CASSALGGRDEQYF	TGTGCCAGTAGTGCGTTAGGGGGAAGGGACGAGCAGTACTTC
TRBV4-2	.	.	TRBJ2-3	CASSQLDRPTDTQYF	TGTGCCAGCAGCCAACTAGACAGGCCCACAGATACGCAGTATTTT
TRBV5-1	.	.	TRBJ2-7	CASSLASRVAYEQYF	TGCGCCAGCAGCTTGGCGTCCAGGGTCGCCTACGAGCAGTACTTC
TRBV27	.	.	TRBJ1-2	CASSLRSNYGYTF	TGTGCCAGCAGTTTGAGGTCTAACTATGGCTACACCTTC
TRBV28	.	.	TRBJ2-3	CASRQQGSSTDTQYF	TGTGCCAGCAGACAACAGGGATCTAGCACAGATACGCAGTATTTT
TRBV29-1	few	TRBD1	TRBJ1-2	CSVRTGEYGYTF	TGCAGCGTCCGGACAGGGGAGTATGGCTACACCTTC
TRBV7-9	.	.	TRBJ1-4	CASSWTTGADEKLFF	TGTGCCAGCAGCTGGACGACAGGTGCTGACGAAAAACTGTTTTTT
TRBV5-4	.	TRBD2	TRBJ2-3	CASSLERLAGPADTQYF	TGTGCCAGCAGCTTGGAAAGACTAGCGGGACCCGCAGATACGCAGTATTTT
TRBV30	.	TRBD1	TRBJ1-1	CAWATGTVNTEAFF	TGTGCCTGGGCAACCGGGACAGTGAACACTGAAGCTTTCTTT
TRBV6-5	.	TRBD1	TRBJ2-7	CASSYSTGTGQYF	TGTGCCAGCAGTTACTCGACAGGGACGGGGCAGTACTTC
TRBV27	.	.	TRBJ1-1	CASRVAARYEAFF	TGTGCCAGCAGGGTGGCAGCGAGGTATGAAGCTTTCTTT
TRBV5-1	.	.	TRBJ1-1	CASSTGLLEQAFF	TGCGCCAGCAGCACAGGCCTACTTGAACAAGCTTTCTTT
TRBV7-2	.	TRBD2	TRBJ2-7	CASSLSSGSRYSEQYF	TGTGCCAGCAGCTTAAGTAGCGGGAGTAGATATAGCGAGCAGTACTTC
TRBV29-1	.	.	TRBJ2-7	CSVEELGVGYEQYF	TGCAGCGTTGAAGAGCTAGGTGTCGGCTACGAGCAGTACTTC
TRBV6-6	few	.	TRBJ1-3	CASTPPRERNTIYF	TGTGCCAGCACTCCACCACGGGAAAGAAACACCATATATTTT
TRBV4-3	.	.	TRBJ2-1	CASSQVAGTEQFF	TGCGCCAGCAGCCAAGTGGCGGGGACCGAGCAGTTCTTC
TRBV6-2/TRBV6-3	once	TRBD2	TRBJ2-1	CASSYSLSGGARNEQFF	TGTGCCAGCAGTTACTCCCTAAGCGGGGGGGCTAGGAATGAGCAGTTCTTC